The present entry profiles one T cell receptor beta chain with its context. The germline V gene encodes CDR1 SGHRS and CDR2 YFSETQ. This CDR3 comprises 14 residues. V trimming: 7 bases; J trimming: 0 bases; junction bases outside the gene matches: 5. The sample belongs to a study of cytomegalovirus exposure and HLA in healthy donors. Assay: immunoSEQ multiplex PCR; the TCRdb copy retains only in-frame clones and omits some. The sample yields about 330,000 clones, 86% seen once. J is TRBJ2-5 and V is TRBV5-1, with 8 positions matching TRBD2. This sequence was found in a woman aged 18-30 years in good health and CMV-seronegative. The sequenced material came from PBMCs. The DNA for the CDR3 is TGCGCCAGCCGCCAGACTAGCGACCAAGAGACCCAGTACTTC. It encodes CASRQTSDQETQYF.